Reported below is one TCR beta chain. Its antigen is not identified. A J-beta primer mix and a sample-barcoded 5' primer were used in a second PCR of about 7 to 12 cycles. TCRdb used MiXCR to reprocess the 5' RACE reads, holding one entry per CDR3 protein. The data hold 1.5 million to 2 million distinct CDR3 sequences, with 28% observed a single time. CDR1 is SGHTA, CDR2 FQGNSA, per germline. The trim removed 1 base at V and 6 bases at J, leaving 3 bases unmatched. This CDR3 comprises 15 residues. This sample was taken from a study of blood T cells in healthy people across ages. Study-wide results and limits: Across samples, TCR beta diversity tracked strongly with naive T cell percentage.

Input material: blood. The receptor comes from a woman in her 30s in good health. This chain connects TRBV7-2 to TRBJ2-1; 10 bases are a match to TRBD2. CDR3 coding DNA: TGTGCCAGCAGCTTAGTTAGCGGGGGGTTCAATGAGCAGTTCTTC. Residues: CASSLVSGGFNEQFF.